This TCR beta chain was sequenced in a study of blood T cell repertoires in COVID-19 (dated by TCRdb to the early 2020s). About the study as a whole: Samples covering the acute and convalescent phases of COVID-19 were provided by collaborators in the United States, Italy and Spain. Deeply sampled blood TCRbeta repertoires from subjects exposed to, actively infected with, or recovered from COVID-19 were included in the dataset. The repertoires were made available in a free public database intended to serve as a resource for research on the immune response to SARS-CoV-2. Where available, HLA class I and class II types were taken from metadata supplied by the sample provider and were not determined by assay-based typing. Samples came from the ongoing ImmuneRACE study (first 160 participants) plus 1,254 subjects from 6 global collaborators. The prospective study material was composed of cDNA or gDNA derived from T cells, B-cell-depleted T cells, or PBMCs. Sample metadata almost always included a de-identified subject ID, COVID-19 status, age in years and sex.

Points the paper makes about the study in general: The quantity of clinical and demographic metadata differed by source and by participant and was supplied without curation.

The germline V gene (reference sequence) supplies CDR1 MNHEY and CDR2 SMNVEV. V is cut back by 6 bases and J by 2 bases, with 2 bases in the junction unmatched. The CDR3 measures 13 amino acids from cysteine to phenylalanine. This entry keeps only the CDR3 DNA: 39 bases, framed from base 1. About this clone: There is no known antigen for this receptor. The input lacks base qualities; no much larger clone sits a single base away.

In the prospective study, participants were roughly 18 to 100 years old, resided in under 30 geographic areas of the United States, and were enrolled through a virtual design. To assign participants to cohorts, the prospective study relied on clinical history that participants themselves reported in a screening survey and a study questionnaire. For ImmuneRACE Cohort 3, a participant was defined as recovered based on two consecutive negative NP/OP PCR tests, clearance by a healthcare professional, or resolution of symptoms. Mobile phlebotomists in the prospective study collected whole blood, serum and a nasopharyngeal or oropharyngeal swab from every participant. Over a roughly 2-month period, participants in the prospective study had the option of providing additional blood draws and questionnaires. Before DNA extraction, prospective study blood samples were shipped either frozen or at room temperature.

TCRbeta CDR3 regions were amplified from genomic DNA using the immunoSEQ Assay, a bias-controlled multiplex PCR. For the original study's pipeline: The number of nucleated cells in each sample was estimated by amplification of reference gene primers within the assay. To quantify the absolute abundance of each unique TCRbeta CDR3 rearrangement, sequence reads were collapsed and filtered. For each sample, productive Simpson clonality was calculated as the square root of Simpson's diversity index across productive rearrangements. TCRdb stores this immuneACCESS table with in-frame sequences only. Part of the clones is absent; in the studies checked, under half of the shortfall reflects unresolved V genes, and no reason is known for the rest. The D gene and trimming were derived from the DNA, and the V and J assignments and clone size from that table. This sample holds a few hundred thousand clones; 70% to 90% were observed only once. The ten largest clonotypes hold approximately 2% of the sample.

The chain is assembled from TRBV27 and TRBJ2-7; TRBD2 agrees with 9 junctional bases. The receptor comes from a woman aged 50 to 60 who had recovered from COVID-19. Sequences were obtained from PBMCs or T cells enriched from blood (not recorded which). Here the CDR3 is given as CASRTSGAYEQYF. The DNA sequence is given as TGTGCCAGCAGGACTAGCGGAGCCTACGAGCAGTACTTC.